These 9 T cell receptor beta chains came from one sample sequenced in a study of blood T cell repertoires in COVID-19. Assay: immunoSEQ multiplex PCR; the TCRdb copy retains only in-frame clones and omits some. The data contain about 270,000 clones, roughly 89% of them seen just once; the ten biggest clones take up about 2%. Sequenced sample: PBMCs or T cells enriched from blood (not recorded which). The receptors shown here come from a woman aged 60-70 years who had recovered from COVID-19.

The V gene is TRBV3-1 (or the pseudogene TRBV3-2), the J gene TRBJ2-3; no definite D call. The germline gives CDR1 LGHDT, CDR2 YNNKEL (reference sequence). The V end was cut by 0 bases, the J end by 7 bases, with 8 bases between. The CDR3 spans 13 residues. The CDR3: CASSQESRNTQYF. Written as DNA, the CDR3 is TGTGCCAGCAGCCAAGAGTCGAGAAATACGCAGTATTTT.

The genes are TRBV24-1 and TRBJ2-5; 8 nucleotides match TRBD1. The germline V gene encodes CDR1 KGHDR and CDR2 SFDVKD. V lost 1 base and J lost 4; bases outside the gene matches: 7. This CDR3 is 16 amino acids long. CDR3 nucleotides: TGTGCCACCAGTGATTTCGGAGGACAGGGAGGAGAGACCCAGTACTTC. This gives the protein CATSDFGGQGGETQYF.

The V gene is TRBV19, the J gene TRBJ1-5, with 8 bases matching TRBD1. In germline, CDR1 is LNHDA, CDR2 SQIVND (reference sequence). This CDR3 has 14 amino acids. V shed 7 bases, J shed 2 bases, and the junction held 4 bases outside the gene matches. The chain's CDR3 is CASNPQGGNQPQHF. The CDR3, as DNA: TGTGCCAGTAACCCACAGGGGGGCAATCAGCCCCAGCATTTT. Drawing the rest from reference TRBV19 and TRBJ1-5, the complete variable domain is DGGITQSPKYLFRKEGQNVTLSCEQNLNHDAMYWYRQDPGQGLRLIYYSQIVNDFQKGDIAEGYSVSREKKESFPLTVTSAQKNPTAFYLCASNPQGGNQPQHFGDGTRLSIL.

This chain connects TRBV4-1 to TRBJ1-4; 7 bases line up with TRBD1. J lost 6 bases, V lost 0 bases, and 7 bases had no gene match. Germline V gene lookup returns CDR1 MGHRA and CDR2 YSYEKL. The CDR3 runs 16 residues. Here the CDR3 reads CASSQDADRKHEKLFF. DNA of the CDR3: TGCGCCAGCAGCCAAGATGCGGACAGGAAACATGAAAAACTGTTTTTT.

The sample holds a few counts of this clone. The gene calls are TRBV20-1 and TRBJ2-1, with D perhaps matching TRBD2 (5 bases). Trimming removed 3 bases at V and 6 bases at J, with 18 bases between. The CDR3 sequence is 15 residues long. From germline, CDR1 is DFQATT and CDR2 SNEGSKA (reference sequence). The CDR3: CSASDPRTGINEQFF. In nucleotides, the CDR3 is TGCAGTGCTAGTGACCCACGAACGGGGATCAATGAGCAGTTCTTC.

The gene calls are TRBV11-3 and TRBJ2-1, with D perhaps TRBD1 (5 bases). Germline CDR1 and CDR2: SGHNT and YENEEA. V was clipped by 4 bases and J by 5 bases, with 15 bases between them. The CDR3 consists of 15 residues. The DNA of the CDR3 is TGTGCCAGCAGCTCCCCTGGGGCCGCGCACAATGAGCAGTTCTTC. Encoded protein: CASSSPGAAHNEQFF.

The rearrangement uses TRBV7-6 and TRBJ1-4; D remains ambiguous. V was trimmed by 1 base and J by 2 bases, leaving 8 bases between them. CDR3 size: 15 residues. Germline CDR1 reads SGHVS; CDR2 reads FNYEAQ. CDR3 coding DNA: TGTGCCAGCAGCTTAGGGGCAGAGACTAATGAAAAACTGTTTTTT. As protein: CASSLGAETNEKLFF.

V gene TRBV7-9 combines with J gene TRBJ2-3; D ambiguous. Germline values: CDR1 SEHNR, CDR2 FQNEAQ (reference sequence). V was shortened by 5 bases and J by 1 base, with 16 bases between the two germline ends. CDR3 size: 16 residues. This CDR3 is CASSPPVHRRTDTQYF. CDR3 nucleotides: TGTGCCAGCAGCCCTCCGGTCCACCGTCGCACAGATACGCAGTATTTT.

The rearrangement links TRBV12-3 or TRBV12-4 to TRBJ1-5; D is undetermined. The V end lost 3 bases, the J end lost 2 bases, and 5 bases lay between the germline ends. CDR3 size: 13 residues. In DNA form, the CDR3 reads TGTGCCAGCAGTTTCTCCGGCAATCAGCCCCAGCATTTT. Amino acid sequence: CASSFSGNQPQHF.